These 30 T cell receptor beta chains share one sample of origin, sequenced in a study of Ad26.COV2.S vaccination and SARS-CoV-2 variants. As to treatment: 19 received Ad26.COV2.S at low or high dose, single or two shots; roughly five received placebo; per-sample allocation not given. Sampling occurred on day 63 after the first vaccine or placebo injection. Here immunoSEQ multiplex PCR was the method, and the copy in TCRdb shows in-frame clones only, minus some. The table records 500,000 or so clones, roughly 89% of them present only once. The sample consisted of peripheral blood, taken in a trial of Ad26.COV2.S vaccine versus placebo. The receptors stem from a person between 18 and 60 years old who received the Ad26.COV2.S COVID-19 vaccine or a placebo.

CDR3 in DNA: TGTGCCTGGAGTGTAGGGGCAGACAGTGGCGGCTACACCTTC. It is translated as CAWSVGADSGGYTF. The genes are TRBV30 and TRBJ1-2; maybe TRBD1 (5 bases). The CDR3 contains 14 residues. V was shortened by 0 bases and J by 8 bases, with 16 bases between the two germline ends. Germline-derived CDR1 and CDR2 are GTSNPN and SVGIG (reference sequence).

The count of this clone is one. The chain recombines TRBV9 with TRBJ2-5; tentatively, D is TRBD1 or TRBD2 (6 bases each). The germline V and J ends were trimmed by 3 bases and 2 bases, with 11 bases remaining between them. Germline V gene sequence: CDR1 SGDLS, CDR2 YYNGEE. The CDR3 extends over 14 amino acids. In DNA form, the CDR3 reads TGTGCCAGCAGCGCCGGGGGCTGGCAAGAGACCCAGTACTTC. This sequence encodes CASSAGGWQETQYF. The whole variable domain, filled in from reference TRBV9 and TRBJ2-5, reads DSGVTQTPKHLITATGQRVTLRCSPRSGDLSVYWYQQSLDQGLQFLIQYYNGEERAKGNILERFSAQQFPDLHSELNLSSLELGDSALYFCASSAGGWQETQYFGPGTRLLVL.

The chain uses TRBV6-5 and TRBJ1-1; D possibly corresponds to TRBD1 (6 bases). The CDR3 is 14 residues long. Per the germline V gene, CDR1 is MNHEY and CDR2 is SVGAGI. The V and J ends lost 5 bases and 1 base respectively, with 11 bases between them. CDR3 residues: CASSPRQANTEAFF. In DNA form, the CDR3 reads TGTGCCAGCAGTCCGAGACAGGCGAACACTGAAGCTTTCTTT.

The CDR3 spells CASSVGTGFNEKLFF. The CDR3 region has the DNA TGTGCCAGCAGCGTAGGGACAGGGTTTAATGAAAAACTGTTTTTT. V usage is TRBV9 and J usage is TRBJ1-4, with TRBD1 matching 8 bases. J gave up 4 bases and V 0 bases, and 2 bases lay outside the gene matches. Germline V CDR1 and CDR2: SGDLS, YYNGEE. The CDR3 totals 15 residues.

This rearrangement joins TRBV3-1 (or the pseudogene TRBV3-2) to TRBJ1-2; 7 nucleotides match TRBD1. This CDR3 is 14 amino acids long. Germline V gives CDR1 LGHDT, CDR2 YNNKEL (reference sequence). After removal of 3 bases from V and 4 bases from J, the junction contained 5 bases not matched to a gene. CDR3 in DNA: TGTGCCAGCAGCCACCGACAGGGATTCTATGGCTACACCTTC. Its translation: CASSHRQGFYGYTF.

The rearrangement uses TRBV6-2 or TRBV6-3 and TRBJ2-7; no definite D call. Per the germline V gene, CDR1 is MNHEY and CDR2 is SVGEGT. V lost 6 bases and J 0 bases, leaving 15 bases between the germline ends. The CDR3 has 15 amino acids. The CDR3 loop is CASSRAQISSYEQYF. In DNA form, the CDR3 reads TGTGCCAGCAGCCGAGCCCAGATTAGCTCCTACGAGCAGTACTTC.

The rearrangement links TRBV5-4 to TRBJ1-1; the D gene is possibly TRBD1 (5 bases). The germline V and J ends were trimmed by 4 bases and 1 base, with 14 bases remaining between them. The CDR3 has 15 amino acids. Looked up from germline, CDR1 is SGHNT and CDR2 is YYREEE (reference sequence). The CDR3 DNA reads TGTGCCAGCAGCACACCTAGGGGTGGGAACACTGAAGCTTTCTTT. This gives the protein CASSTPRGGNTEAFF.

This chain links TRBV3-1 (or the pseudogene TRBV3-2) with TRBJ2-3; 7 bases fit TRBD2. The CDR3 is 17 residues long. The V and J ends lost 0 bases and 0 bases, in that order; junction bases with no gene match: 6. CDR1 is LGHDT and CDR2 is YNNKEL in the germline V gene (reference sequence). CDR3 protein: CASSQDGEGTSTDTQYF. For the CDR3, the DNA is TGTGCCAGCAGCCAAGATGGGGAGGGGACTAGCACAGATACGCAGTATTTT.

The rearrangement uses TRBV20-1 and TRBJ2-5; 8 bases match TRBD1. The V gene end was trimmed by 3 bases and the J gene end by 5 bases; junction bases not matched to a gene: 11. CDR3 length equals 15 residues. From germline, CDR1 is DFQATT and CDR2 SNEGSKA (reference sequence). The CDR3 loop reads CSASWSAGGRETQYF. DNA for the CDR3: TGCAGTGCTAGTTGGAGCGCAGGGGGCCGGGAGACCCAGTACTTC.

This clone was counted a single time. V gene TRBV7-3 combines with J gene TRBJ2-3; 8 bases agree with TRBD1. CDR1 is SGHTA and CDR2 is FQGTGA in the germline V gene. V gave up 4 bases and J gave up 1 base; unmatched junction bases: 1. This CDR3 has 14 residues. CDR3 residues: CASSSGQGTDTQYF. CDR3 nucleotide sequence: TGTGCCAGCAGCTCGGGACAGGGCACAGATACGCAGTATTTT. Full variable domain (missing parts from reference TRBV7-3 and TRBJ2-3): GAGVSQTPSNKVTEKGKYVELRCDPISGHTALYWYRQSLGQGPEFLIYFQGTGAADDSGLPNDRFFAVRPEGSVSTLKIQRTERGDSAVYLCASSSGQGTDTQYFGPGTRLTVL.

This sequence joins TRBV3-1 (or the pseudogene TRBV3-2) and TRBJ2-3; TRBD2 matches 10 bases. The CDR3 spans 17 residues. Germline lookup yields CDR1 LGHDT and CDR2 YNNKEL (reference sequence). The J segment lost 2 bases and the V segment lost 1 base, leaving 6 bases of the junction unmatched. In nucleotides, the CDR3 is TGTGCCAGCAGCCAAGCCCTAGCGGGGGTGAACACAGATACGCAGTATTTT. Encoded protein: CASSQALAGVNTDTQYF.

The V and J genes are TRBV7-9 and TRBJ2-3; weak D call: TRBD2 (5 bases). The CDR3 covers 14 residues. Germline lookup yields CDR1 SEHNR and CDR2 FQNEAQ (reference sequence). V was pared by 0 bases and J by 4 bases, with 8 bases between. Here the CDR3 reads CASSLAQEADTQYF. CDR3 coding DNA: TGTGCCAGCAGCTTAGCGCAGGAGGCAGATACGCAGTATTTT.

The V gene is TRBV10-1, the J gene TRBJ2-7; a possible D gene is TRBD1 (6 bases). This CDR3 has 10 residues. Trimming cost V 7 bases and J 6 bases, with 7 bases left between them. Germline V gene lookup returns CDR1 WNHNN and CDR2 SYGVQD (reference sequence). Here the CDR3 reads CASTRGEQYV. CDR3 in DNA: TGCGCCAGCACCAGGGGCGAGCAGTACGTC.

The chain couples TRBV7-9 to TRBJ2-3, with a tentative D call TRBD2 (6 bases). Trimming cost V 2 bases and J 4 bases, with 7 bases left between them. Germline V CDR1 and CDR2: SEHNR, FQNEAQ (reference sequence). The CDR3 runs 13 residues. The CDR3, as DNA: TGTGCCAGCAGCTTACTAGCGTCAGATACGCAGTATTTT. Translated, it gives CASSLLASDTQYF.

This clone was seen only a few times. The V and J genes are TRBV6-2 or TRBV6-3 and TRBJ2-7; weak D call: TRBD1 (5 bases). The germline gives CDR1 MNHEY, CDR2 SVGEGT. The CDR3 sequence is 15 residues long. V was clipped by 2 bases and J by 3 bases, with 14 bases between them. CDR3 DNA: TGTGCCAGCAGTTACGGGGCGGCGATTTTCTACGAGCAGTACTTC. Protein sequence: CASSYGAAIFYEQYF.

This chain links TRBV30 with TRBJ2-7; a possible D gene is TRBD1 (5 bases). The CDR3 length is 11 residues. Trimming left V 7 bases short and J 7 bases short, with 14 bases between. From germline, CDR1 is GTSNPN and CDR2 SVGIG (reference sequence). The CDR3 spells CAYDSPGEQYF. The CDR3 nucleotides are TGTGCCTACGACAGCCCCGGGGAGCAGTACTTC.

This sequence joins TRBV5-5 and TRBJ2-1, with D maybe TRBD2 (5 bases). Germline lookup yields CDR1 SGHKS and CDR2 YYEKEE (reference sequence). CDR3 length: 15 residues. Trimming stripped 4 bases from V and 8 bases from J, with 19 bases between. The CDR3 nucleotides are TGTGCCAGCAGCCCCCATCGGTATCGGGAATATGAGCAGTTCTTC. This codes for CASSPHRYREYEQFF.

A single count supports this clone. The chain has TRBV4-3 and TRBJ2-1, with 12 bases identical to TRBD2. The V gene's germline CDR1 is LGHNA and CDR2 YSLEER. The CDR3 totals 15 residues. Unmatched junction bases numbered 3, after V lost 2 bases and J lost 7 bases. CDR3 coding DNA: TGCGCCAGCAGCCAAACCGGGACTAGCGGGAATGAGCAGTTCTTC. The encoded protein is CASSQTGTSGNEQFF.

The chain employs TRBV9 and TRBJ1-3; D possibly corresponds to TRBD1 (6 bases). This CDR3 contains 17 residues. The germline V gene has CDR1 SGDLS and CDR2 YYNGEE. V was shortened by 0 bases and J by 2 bases, with 15 bases between the two germline ends. CDR3 sequence: CASSVEATGLTGNTIYF. The CDR3 bases are TGTGCCAGCAGCGTAGAAGCGACAGGTCTAACTGGAAACACCATATATTTT.

The genes are TRBV10-3 and TRBJ2-5, with D uncertain. This CDR3 contains 13 residues. From germline, CDR1 is ENHRY and CDR2 SYGVKD. V lost 0 bases to trimming and J lost 5 bases, with 7 bases between them. This chain's CDR3 is CAISESIGETQYF. Here the CDR3 DNA reads TGTGCCATCAGTGAGTCCATTGGCGAGACCCAGTACTTC.

The J gene is TRBJ1-2, the V gene TRBV11-2; unclear D gene. The CDR3 is 15 residues long. CDR1 and CDR2 from the germline V gene are SGHAT and FQNNGV. Trimming took off 1 base at V and 4 bases at J, with 13 bases between the two ends. The CDR3 DNA reads as TGTGCCAGCAGCTTAGGGACTGAGGGAGTCTATGGCTACACCTTC. Translating gives CASSLGTEGVYGYTF. The complete variable domain, with remaining parts taken from reference TRBV11-2 and TRBJ1-2, reads EAGVAQSPRYKIIEKRQSVAFWCNPISGHATLYWYQQILGQGPKLLIQFQNNGVVDDSQLPKDRFSAERLKGVDSTLKIQPAKLEDSAVYLCASSLGTEGVYGYTFGSGTRLTVV.

CDR3 residues: CASSLIRTDTQYF. The CDR3 region has the DNA TGTGCCAGCAGCTTAATAAGGACAGATACGCAGTATTTT. The rearrangement joins TRBV7-3 to TRBJ2-3; no firm D call. Trimming removed 1 base at V and 3 bases at J, with 5 bases between. The CDR3 contains 13 residues. Germline V gene data show CDR1 as SGHTA and CDR2 as FQGTGA.

The V gene is TRBV27, the J gene TRBJ2-1, with 7 positions matching TRBD1. The CDR3 runs 14 residues. V gave up 4 bases and J gave up 5 bases; unmatched junction bases: 5. Germline lookup yields CDR1 MNHEY and CDR2 SMNVEV (reference sequence). CDR3: CASSSNRGDNEQFF. CDR3 bases: TGTGCCAGCAGTTCAAACAGGGGAGACAATGAGCAGTTCTTC.

The DNA for the CDR3 is TGTGCCAGCAGCCCGCCTAATGAAAAACTGTTTTTT. As protein: CASSPPNEKLFF. The chain employs TRBV7-9 and TRBJ1-4; D gene ambiguous. Germline CDR1 reads SEHNR; CDR2 reads FQNEAQ (reference sequence). There are 12 residues in the CDR3. Trimming stripped 5 bases from V and 3 bases from J, with 4 bases between.

The CDR3 reads CASTVLAGGSDEQFF. In DNA form, the CDR3 reads TGTGCCAGCACGGTACTAGCGGGAGGGAGCGATGAGCAGTTCTTC. This chain joins TRBV28 and TRBJ2-1; 13 bases are shared with TRBD2. The length of the CDR3 is 15 residues. Germline-derived CDR1 and CDR2 are MDHEN and SYDVKM. V gave up 7 bases and J gave up 8 bases; unmatched junction bases: 8.

Comment on this clone: The identical CDR3 is also encoded by other nucleotide sequences in the sample. The chain uses TRBV3-1 (or the pseudogene TRBV3-2) and TRBJ1-3; D ambiguous. CDR1 and CDR2 from the germline V gene are LGHDT and YNNKEL (reference sequence). CDR3 length: 13 amino acids. Deletions cut 0 bases from V and 4 bases from J, with 4 bases between. As DNA, the CDR3 is TGTGCCAGCAGCCAAGACCGGGGAAACACCATATATTTT. Translation gives CASSQDRGNTIYF.

The chain joins TRBV6-5 to TRBJ1-3; D might be TRBD1 (6 bases). CDR1 and CDR2 from the germline V gene are MNHEY and SVGAGI. The length of the CDR3 is 12 residues. CDR3 nucleotides: TGTGTAATTAGGGGGGTTGGAAACACCATATATTTT. This translates into CVIRGVGNTIYF.

The chain couples TRBV11-3 to TRBJ2-7; TRBD2 is a possible D gene (5 bases). The CDR3 contains 14 residues. Germline CDR1 reads SGHNT; CDR2 reads YENEEA. Trimming removed 3 bases from V and 0 bases from J, with 9 bases in between. CDR3 loop: CASSFGVGSYEQYV. The CDR3 DNA reads as TGTGCCAGCAGCTTCGGGGTGGGCTCCTACGAGCAGTACGTC.

CDR3 residues: CASSFYGEETQYF. In DNA, the CDR3 is TGTGCCAGCAGCTTTTACGGGGAAGAGACCCAGTACTTC. The V call is TRBV5-4, the J call TRBJ2-5, with D maybe TRBD2 (5 bases). Germline V gene sequence: CDR1 SGHNT, CDR2 YYREEE (reference sequence). The ends were cut back, 2 bases at V and 3 bases at J, with 8 bases in the middle. The CDR3 is 13 residues long.

The V gene is TRBV4-3, the J gene TRBJ1-4, with 10 bases matching TRBD1. In germline, CDR1 is LGHNA, CDR2 YSLEER. V lost 3 bases to trimming and J lost 9 bases; unmatched junction nucleotides: 7. The CDR3 has 15 residues. The CDR3 sequence is CASSHLGTGVQKLFF. CDR3 DNA sequence: TGCGCCAGCAGCCATCTCGGGACAGGGGTCCAAAAACTGTTTTTT.